This T cell receptor (beta chain) originates from a study of tissue T cells after allogeneic stem cell transplantation. About the study: Patients with graft-versus-host disease had grafts: several unmodified, three CD34-selected and T-cell-depleted.

Germline CDR1 MNHEY, CDR2 SVGEGT. The V and J ends lost 5 bases and 4 bases respectively, with 8 bases between them. CDR3 length: 12 amino acids. Sequenced by immunoSEQ multiplex PCR; TCRdb stores in-frame clones only, minus some. The data contain about 28,000 clones, 85% of them singletons. The receptor was isolated from a woman aged 18-49 years who later had graft-versus-host disease after an allogeneic stem cell transplant. The sequencing here drew on blood, taken before transplantation. The gene calls are TRBV6-2 or TRBV6-3 and TRBJ1-2, with D possibly being TRBD1 (5 bases). The CDR3 sequence: CASSRQTYGYTF. The CDR3 DNA reads as TGTGCCAGCAGTAGACAGACCTATGGCTACACCTTC.